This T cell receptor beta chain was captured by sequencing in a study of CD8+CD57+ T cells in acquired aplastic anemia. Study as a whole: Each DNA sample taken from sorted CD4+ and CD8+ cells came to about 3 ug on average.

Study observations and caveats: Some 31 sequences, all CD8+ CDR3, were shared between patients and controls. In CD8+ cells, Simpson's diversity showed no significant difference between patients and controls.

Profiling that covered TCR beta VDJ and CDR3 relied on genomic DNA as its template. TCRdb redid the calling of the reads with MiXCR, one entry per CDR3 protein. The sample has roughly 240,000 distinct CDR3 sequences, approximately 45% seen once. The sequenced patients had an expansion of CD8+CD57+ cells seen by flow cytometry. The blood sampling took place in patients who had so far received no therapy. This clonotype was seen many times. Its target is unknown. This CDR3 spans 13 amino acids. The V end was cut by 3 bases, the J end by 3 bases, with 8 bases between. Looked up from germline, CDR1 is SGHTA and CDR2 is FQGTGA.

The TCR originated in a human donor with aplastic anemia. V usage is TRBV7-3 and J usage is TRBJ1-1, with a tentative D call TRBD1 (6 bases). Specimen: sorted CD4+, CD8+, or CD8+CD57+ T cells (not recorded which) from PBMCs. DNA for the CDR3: TGTGCCAGCAGCTTGGACAGAGACACTGAAGCTTTCTTT. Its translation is CASSLDRDTEAFF.